The clone carrying this T cell receptor beta chain was picked up a small number of times. This entry comes from a study of cytotoxic CD8 clonotypes in ibrutinib-treated CLL. Repertoires were generated with immunoSEQ multiplex PCR, while TCRdb's copy carries only in-frame clones and drops some. The sample has about 160,000 clones, roughly four fifths seen once. The ends were cut back, 10 bases at V and 0 bases at J, with 19 bases in the middle. This CDR3 comprises 15 residues. CDR1 and CDR2 (germline): ENHRY, SYGVKD. The sample was PBMCs, taken after 12 months of ibrutinib treatment. The sequence came from a human donor with chronic lymphocytic leukemia. The genes are TRBV10-3 and TRBJ2-7; TRBD2 is a possible D gene (5 bases). The CDR3 spells CATRGKGEVSYEQYF. CDR3 DNA: TGTGCCACCCGGGGTAAGGGCGAAGTCTCCTACGAGCAGTACTTC.